This T cell receptor (beta chain) was documented in a study of blood T cells in healthy people across ages. Findings of the study overall: Diversity of TCR beta correlated strongly with naive T cell percentage. Observed TCR beta diversity per million T cells went down as age went up. This fall followed a roughly linear course with age.

Turning to this clonotype: What it recognizes is unknown.

Donors ranged from about 6 to 90 years old and were healthy Caucasians in Russia. Together with a sample-barcoded 5' primer, a J-beta primer mix was included in a second PCR lasting about 6 to 11 cycles. MiXCR was run by TCRdb on the 5' RACE reads, yielding one entry per CDR3 protein. This sample has 1,800,000 or so distinct CDR3 sequences, with roughly two fifths found just once. This CDR3 is 14 amino acids long. The junction had 5 bases not matched to a gene; V was cut back by 3 bases and J by 6 bases. The chain joins TRBV12-3 or TRBV12-4 to TRBJ1-5, with 7 bases matching TRBD1. The receptor was derived from a human donor in good health. The sample consisted of blood. This chain's CDR3 is CASSFDRVFQPQHF. CDR3 in DNA: TGTGCCAGCAGTTTCGACAGGGTGTTTCAGCCCCAGCATTTT.